A selection of T cell receptor beta chains follows, all from one sample in a study of T cells in Graves' hyperthyroidism and ophthalmopathy. From the multiplex PCR reads, TCRdb called clonotypes with MiXCR, one entry per CDR3 protein. The table includes approximately 640,000 distinct CDR3 sequences, 15% to 20% detected once. Sample: blood. The receptors shown here come from a man aged 50 to 59 with Graves' hyperthyroidism. Both conserved end residues are part of each CDR3. The order of the fields is J gene, V gene, clone size, D gene, CDR3 protein, CDR3 DNA. The D gene is left open where the match is weak. Clone size is shown for a subset of rows, as once, few, many or a class of expanded clone.

TRBJ2-5,TRBV2,NA,TRBD1,CASSGSGTGWHF,TGTGCCAGCAGTGGGTCCGGGACAGGCTGGCACTTC
TRBJ2-3,TRBV6-2/TRBV6-3,few,NA,CASRQFEPETADTTDTQYF,TGTGCCAGCAGACAATTCGAACCCGAGACGGCGGACACCACAGATACGCAGTATTTT
TRBJ1-5,TRBV18,few,NA,CASSPLGADQPQHF,TGTGCCAGCTCACCATTGGGGGCAGATCAGCCCCAGCATTTT
TRBJ2-7,TRBV3-1,few,NA,CASSHAPGEQYF,TGTGCCAGCAGCCATGCCCCGGGAGAGCAGTACTTC
TRBJ1-5,TRBV10-3,few,NA,CAISESSHRARGLPQHF,TGTGCCATCAGTGAGTCGTCCCACAGGGCCCGGGGGTTGCCCCAGCATTTT
TRBJ2-7,TRBV4-1,few,TRBD2,CASSQDTSGSYEQYF,TGCGCCAGCAGCCAAGACACTAGCGGGAGTTACGAGCAGTACTTC
TRBJ2-7,TRBV28,many,TRBD2,CASSLWAGGPPRGEQYF,TGTGCCAGCAGTTTATGGGCGGGAGGTCCTCCAAGGGGAGAGCAGTACTTC
TRBJ1-2,TRBV2,many,NA,CASSEVPGVGYTF,TGTGCCAGCAGTGAAGTTCCCGGGGTTGGCTACACCTTC
TRBJ1-1,TRBV12-3/TRBV12-4,many,NA,CASRGGGSPTEAFF,TGTGCCAGCAGGGGGGGAGGCAGTCCCACTGAAGCTTTCTTT
TRBJ2-1,TRBV27,few,TRBD2,CASSLSYGGLYNEQFF,TGTGCCAGCAGTTTATCGTACGGGGGGTTATACAATGAGCAGTTCTTC
TRBJ2-5,TRBV27,many,TRBD1,CASSKQGAVGETQYF,TGTGCCAGCAGCAAACAGGGGGCTGTTGGAGAGACCCAGTACTTC
TRBJ1-1,TRBV5-1,NA,TRBD1,CASSLAGDREDTEAFF,TGCGCCAGCAGCTTGGCCGGGGACAGGGAAGACACTGAAGCTTTCTTT
TRBJ2-7,TRBV5-1,NA,TRBD2,CASSLAGREGEQYF,TGCGCCAGCAGCTTGGCCGGGCGGGAGGGAGAGCAGTACTTC
TRBJ1-6,TRBV20-1,many,NA,CSARSHDRSSYNSPLHF,TGCAGTGCTAGATCCCATGACAGAAGCTCCTATAATTCACCCCTCCACTTT
TRBJ2-2,TRBV29-1,NA,TRBD2,CSVSGGSTGTGELFF,TGCAGCGTTTCGGGCGGGAGTACGGGCACCGGGGAGCTGTTTTTT
TRBJ2-7,TRBV28,many,NA,CASSSSGTVYEQYF,TGTGCCAGCAGTTCCTCGGGAACAGTCTACGAGCAGTACTTC
TRBJ1-2,TRBV18,many,NA,CASSPPGRGYGYTF,TGTGCCAGCTCACCACCGGGCCGAGGGTATGGCTACACCTTC
TRBJ1-5,TRBV30,many,NA,CAWSVNSNQPQHF,TGTGCCTGGAGTGTGAATAGCAATCAGCCCCAGCATTTT
TRBJ1-5,TRBV24-1,NA,TRBD1,CATSDAGQINQPQHF,TGTGCCACCAGTGATGCGGGACAGATCAATCAGCCCCAGCATTTT
TRBJ2-7,TRBV15,NA,NA,CATSRERMTRGWEQYF,TGTGCCACCAGCAGGGAGAGAATGACACGGGGTTGGGAGCAGTACTTC
TRBJ2-1,TRBV2,NA,TRBD2,CASSETGGSGNEQFF,TGTGCCAGCAGTGAAACGGGAGGCTCGGGGAATGAGCAGTTCTTC
TRBJ1-5,TRBV7-9,once,TRBD1,CASRTGGDQPQHF,TGTGCCAGTAGAACAGGGGGCGATCAGCCCCAGCATTTT
TRBJ1-5,TRBV19,many,NA,CASSEREARQPQHF,TGTGCCAGTAGTGAGCGTGAAGCACGTCAGCCCCAGCATTTT
TRBJ2-7,TRBV27,few,NA,CASSWDVSYEQYF,TGTGCCAGCAGTTGGGACGTCTCCTACGAGCAGTACTTC
TRBJ2-1,TRBV11-1,many,NA,CASSLARRGSYNEQFF,TGTGCCAGCAGCTTAGCGAGGAGGGGCTCCTACAATGAGCAGTTCTTC
TRBJ2-5,TRBV5-8,NA,NA,CASSLVVQGGETQYF,TGTGCCAGCAGCCTAGTGGTACAGGGTGGGGAGACCCAGTACTTC
TRBJ2-2,TRBV28,NA,NA,CASSITRNTGELFF,TGTGCCAGCAGTATCACTAGAAACACCGGGGAGCTGTTTTTT
TRBJ2-1,TRBV7-9,many,NA,CASSSPGEQFF,TGTGCCAGCAGCTCGCCCGGTGAGCAGTTCTTC
TRBJ2-2,TRBV5-1,NA,NA,CASRDGGDTGELFF,TGCGCCAGCAGGGACGGAGGGGACACCGGGGAGCTGTTTTTT
TRBJ1-2,TRBV28,NA,NA,CASRPDGGASRGYTF,TGTGCCAGCAGACCGGACGGGGGGGCGTCAAGAGGCTACACCTTC
TRBJ2-2,TRBV20-1,many,TRBD2,CSARDLAGGFDTGELFF,TGCAGTGCTAGAGACCTAGCGGGAGGATTCGACACCGGGGAGCTGTTTTTT
TRBJ1-1,TRBV25-1,many,TRBD1,CASRPWTGRGTEAFF,TGTGCCAGCAGGCCGTGGACAGGCCGGGGGACTGAAGCTTTCTTT
TRBJ2-7,TRBV14,many,TRBD2,CASSQDTGGSRREQYF,TGTGCCAGCAGCCAAGATACGGGGGGTTCTCGACGAGAGCAGTACTTC
TRBJ2-7,TRBV5-1,many,NA,CASSLTPTGMISSSYEQYF,TGCGCCAGCAGCTTAACCCCCACAGGGATGATTTCGAGCTCCTACGAGCAGTACTTC
TRBJ2-7,TRBV25-1,many,TRBD1,CASSEAKGQGLNEQYF,TGTGCCAGCAGTGAGGCGAAAGGACAGGGATTAAACGAGCAGTACTTC
TRBJ2-3,TRBV5-1,few,TRBD2,CASSLAGEGDTQYF,TGCGCCAGCAGTCTAGCGGGAGAGGGCGATACGCAGTATTTT
TRBJ1-5,TRBV6-5,few,NA,CASSYASEPVNQPQHF,TGTGCCAGCAGTTACGCGTCGGAACCGGTAAATCAGCCCCAGCATTTT
TRBJ2-1,TRBV15,many,NA,CATSRDVDYLTYNEQFF,TGTGCCACCAGCAGAGATGTCGACTATCTAACCTACAATGAGCAGTTCTTC
TRBJ2-1,TRBV27,many,TRBD1,CASSLDRGTYNEQFF,TGTGCCAGCAGTCTGGACAGGGGAACCTACAATGAGCAGTTCTTC
TRBJ2-1,TRBV9,few,TRBD2,CASTASGSFDEQFF,TGTGCCAGCACCGCTAGCGGGAGTTTCGATGAGCAGTTCTTC
TRBJ1-5,TRBV6-1,many,TRBD1,CASSLQGVNSNQPQHF,TGTGCCAGCAGTCTACAGGGGGTGAATAGCAATCAGCCCCAGCATTTT
TRBJ2-5,TRBV19,NA,NA,CASSIERDFGTQYF,TGTGCCAGTAGTATAGAACGGGACTTCGGGACCCAGTACTTC
TRBJ2-7,TRBV20-1,many,NA,CSARARDGTYEQYF,TGCAGTGCTAGAGCCCGGGACGGGACCTACGAGCAGTACTTC
TRBJ1-4,TRBV12-3/TRBV12-4,few,NA,CASSPRTPEKLFF,TGTGCCAGCAGTCCGAGGACCCCCGAAAAACTGTTTTTT
TRBJ2-4,TRBV28,NA,TRBD2,CASSLERERAKNIQYF,TGTGCCAGCAGTCTAGAGCGGGAGAGAGCCAAAAACATTCAGTACTTC